This entry lists 14 T cell receptor beta chains sequenced from one sample in a study of blood T cell repertoires in COVID-19. Sequencing used immunoSEQ multiplex PCR; TCRdb keeps in-frame clones, though not all of them. The sample has about 250,000 clones; roughly nine tenths are singletons. Material: peripheral blood. The receptors were sampled from a middle-aged woman who had recovered from COVID-19.

The CDR3 reads CASSQPGLAAPTDTQYF. The CDR3 region has the DNA TGTGCCAGCAGCCAACCGGGACTAGCGGCCCCCACAGATACGCAGTATTTT. The chain links TRBV4-2 to TRBJ2-3, with TRBD2 matching 11 bases. This CDR3 has 17 residues. Germline CDR1 reads LGHNA; CDR2 reads YNFKEQ. V shed 2 bases and J 2 bases; nucleotides not matched to a gene: 6.

The chain employs TRBV24-1 and TRBJ2-5; maybe TRBD2 (5 bases). The CDR3 totals 15 residues. CDR1 KGHDR and CDR2 SFDVKD come from the germline V gene. Trimming took off 7 bases at V and 4 bases at J, with 18 bases between the two ends. The CDR3 nucleotides read TGTGCCACCAGGCCCCTTCCCCGGGCGGGAGAGACCCAGTACTTC. Amino acid sequence: CATRPLPRAGETQYF.

This chain joins TRBV15 and TRBJ2-7; 7 bases fit TRBD2. CDR1 and CDR2 (germline): LNHNV, YYDKDF (reference sequence). J was trimmed by 5 bases and V by 4 bases; bases with no gene match: 11. This CDR3 region has 15 residues. The CDR3 coding sequence is TGTGCCACCAGCAACGCTACAGCGGCGGGGGACGAGCAGTACGTC. This translates into CATSNATAAGDEQYV.

The chain recombines TRBV12-1 with TRBJ1-2; TRBD1, the table's D call, lacks a check against the DNA. TRBV12-1 is tagged as a pseudogene. CDR3 length: 18 amino acids. The CDR3 sequence is CASSFVSLFQGAYYGYTF. The CDR3 DNA follows: TGTGCCAGCAGCTTTGTCTCGTTGTTTCAGGGGGCTTACTATGGCTACACCTTC.

The CDR3 protein is CASSSGHLKTQYF. In DNA form, the CDR3 reads TGTGCCAGCAGCTCGGGACATTTGAAGACCCAGTACTTC. This sequence joins TRBV7-2 and TRBJ2-5; perhaps TRBD1 as D (6 bases). Per germline, CDR1 SGHTA and CDR2 FQGNSA. The CDR3 loop spans 13 amino acids. Trimming stripped 4 bases from V and 6 bases from J, with 12 bases between.

This clone was observed a few times. The chain has TRBV2 and TRBJ1-3; the match to TRBD1 covers 12 bases. J was trimmed by 9 bases and V by 6 bases; bases with no gene match: 9. This CDR3 contains 15 residues. Germline assignment: CDR1 SNHLY and CDR2 FYNNEI. The CDR3 is CASSPGTGGRGTIYF. CDR3 DNA sequence: TGTGCCAGCAGCCCTGGGACAGGGGGCCGTGGCACCATATATTTT.

CDR3 DNA sequence: TGCGCCAGCAGCCAGGAGAACCTCAACTATGGCTACACCTTC. It translates to CASSQENLNYGYTF. V is TRBV4-1 and J is TRBJ1-2; D gene unclear. Germline V gene lookup returns CDR1 MGHRA and CDR2 YSYEKL. Trimming removed 3 bases at V and 2 bases at J, with 10 bases between. The CDR3 loop spans 14 amino acids.

The V and J genes are TRBV19 and TRBJ2-1; the match to TRBD2 covers 14 bases. V lost 3 bases, J lost 6 bases, and 10 bases stayed unmatched. There are 18 residues in the CDR3. The germline V gene encodes CDR1 LNHDA and CDR2 SQIVND (reference sequence). CDR3 loop: CASSILATSGGAGNEQFF. The CDR3 DNA reads TGTGCCAGTAGTATTCTCGCGACTAGCGGGGGGGCGGGCAATGAGCAGTTCTTC.

This chain links TRBV13 with TRBJ2-5; D gene unclear. Germline V gene data show CDR1 as PRHDT and CDR2 as FYEKMQ (reference sequence). Trimming took 1 base from V and 5 from J, leaving 8 bases between them. This CDR3 has 13 residues. The CDR3 region is CASSLASRETQYF. CDR3 in DNA: TGTGCCAGCAGCTTAGCCTCGCGGGAGACCCAGTACTTC.

The genes are TRBV19 and TRBJ2-2; 7 nucleotides agree with TRBD1. J was trimmed by 3 bases and V by 11 bases; bases with no gene match: 6. CDR1 LNHDA and CDR2 SQIVND come from the germline V gene (reference sequence). The length of the CDR3 is 13 residues. The CDR3 protein is CAGRTGHTGELFF. The CDR3 DNA reads TGTGCCGGACGGACAGGTCACACCGGGGAGCTGTTTTTT.

This chain joins TRBV30 and TRBJ1-3, with D uncertain. Germline lookup yields CDR1 GTSNPN and CDR2 SVGIG (reference sequence). Trimming removed 2 bases at V and 3 bases at J, with 5 bases between. This CDR3 spans 12 amino acids. The CDR3: CAWSSVGNTIYF. Here the CDR3 DNA reads TGTGCCTGGAGTTCGGTTGGAAACACCATATATTTT.

The chain couples TRBV5-1 to TRBJ2-3, with D possibly matching TRBD2 (5 bases). Trimming left V 6 bases short and J 5 bases short, with 13 bases between. CDR3 length equals 13 residues. The germline CDR1 and CDR2 sequences are SGHRS and YFSETQ. The CDR3 spells CASKHERLDTQYF. CDR3 bases: TGCGCCAGCAAACATGAGCGGCTAGATACGCAGTATTTT.

The chain joins TRBV13 to TRBJ2-3, with 11 bases that match TRBD2. This CDR3 comprises 16 residues. Germline-derived CDR1 and CDR2 are PRHDT and FYEKMQ (reference sequence). V lost 5 bases, J lost 5 bases, and 9 bases stayed unmatched. CDR3 DNA: TGTGCCAGCAGCCAGGTACTAGCGGGAGAAGGAGATACGCAGTATTTT. Residues: CASSQVLAGEGDTQYF.

The gene calls are TRBV28 and TRBJ1-2, with TRBD1 matching over 8 bases. V lost 5 bases, J lost 8 bases, and 7 bases stayed unmatched. The CDR3 spans 13 residues. In germline, CDR1 is MDHEN, CDR2 SYDVKM. The CDR3 loop is CASSLGQDLGYTF. DNA of the CDR3: TGTGCCAGCAGTCTGGGACAGGACCTGGGCTACACCTTC.